This TCR beta chain is from a study of control samples from healthy donors and cancer patients (dated by TCRdb to about 2020). The germline V gene gives CDR1 as SNHLY and CDR2 as FYNNEI. There are 12 amino acids in the CDR3, from cysteine to phenylalanine inclusive. Just the 36-base CDR3 DNA is kept, in frame starting at base 1. Cut back by 4 bases and 2 bases, the V and J ends lie 6 bases apart. In its sample, this clone was seen once. The antigen it recognizes is unknown. No qualities accompany the bases; no much larger clone lies one base away. The library relied on the immunoSEQ multiplex PCR assay. Drawn from immuneACCESS, this table holds only the in-frame rearrangements with V and J called that TCRdb kept. Clones are partly lost; checked studies trace under half to an unresolved V gene and leave the rest unexplained. This sample gives approximately 180,000 clones in total; more than 90% of them show up just once. The ten largest clones represent 2% to 2.5% of the sample.

Recombination joined TRBV2 with TRBJ2-7, with the D segment identity uncertain. The sequencing input was blood. The receptor's source is a woman aged 40 to 50 in good health. The CDR3 protein: CASSGRTYEQYF. The bases read TGTGCCAGCAGTGGGCGTACCTACGAGCAGTACTTC.